The entry below describes one TCR beta chain. This clonotype showed up just a few times. Which antigen it targets is not known. The record has no base qualities; no much larger clone is one base away. The sample is drawn from a study of blood T cells in healthy people across ages (dated by TCRdb to between 2014 and 2017). Study-wide context: In model experiments, template switching captured roughly one uniquely barcoded TCR beta cDNA molecule for every two T cells. Age-related changes in TCR beta repertoire diversity were measured in the study by deep sequencing normalized with unique cDNA molecular identifiers. Four age groups were formed from the donors: young (average approximately 15 years), middle-aged (less than 40), aged (roughly 58) and long-lived (more than 75). To avoid experimental bias, donors of different ages were randomly spread across the sequencing lanes. For two donors (one aged 18 to 30 and one aged 80 or older), the study analyzed two additional independent replicas of 1 million unique cDNA reads from the same blood draw.

Receptor amplification or capture employed 5' RACE. Sequencing instrument: Illumina HiSeq 2500. A second PCR of about 6 to 11 cycles was run with a J-beta primer mix and a sample-barcoded 5' primer. Each TCR beta cDNA molecule received a unique molecular identifier from a template-switch 5' adaptor carrying 12 random nucleotides. At least 2.5 million CDR3-containing paired-end reads were obtained from each sample. First-strand cDNA was synthesized from all RNA with the Mint cDNA synthesis kit, primed by a TRBC-specific oligonucleotide. Following uracil-DNA glycosylase treatment, all cDNA underwent a first 18-cycle PCR with the universal primers M1SS and BC2_uni_R. As for how the authors treated the data: Normalization of each sample was performed by random selection of 1 million high-quality reads, each carrying a distinct molecular identifier. Reads sharing molecular identifiers were discarded rather than binned into consensus sequences. CDR3 identification, clonotype clustering and error correction used MiTCR with a Q25 quality threshold and the strictest error-elimination algorithm. A nonparametric unseen species model with Euler transformation was used to estimate lower-bound total TCR beta diversity. The public sequencing data were trimmed at Q25 with fastp and processed into clonotypes with MiXCR by TCRdb, which kept only in-frame beta chains. Duplicate CDR3 protein sequences are folded into a single record with the most common DNA and genes. The V and J calls come from TCRdb's annotation, not from the publication. This sample gives 590,000 or so distinct CDR3 sequences in total; about 30% of them show up just once. Together, the top ten hold less than 20% of the sample.

The cysteine opens and the phenylalanine closes a CDR3 of 13 amino acids. The entry retains the CDR3 DNA only, 39 bases that are in frame from base 1. For CDR1 and CDR2, the germline V gene (reference sequence) lists DFQATT and SNEGSKA. The germline ends are 15 bases apart after V is trimmed by 6 bases and J by 4 bases. The roughly 39 donors, aged roughly 6 to 90 years, were systemically healthy Caucasian individuals from Russia. About 10 milliliters of peripheral blood were collected from each donor into EDTA-treated Vacutainer tubes. Ficoll-Paque density-gradient centrifugation was used to isolate PBMCs, with at least 6.5 million per sample. Trizol reagent was used to extract total RNA from PBMCs, with at least 6 micrograms per sample. Naive CD45RAhigh/CD27high T cell percentages were measured by flow cytometry on a PBMC aliquot from every donor. The paper as a whole reports these results and caveats: The CMV infection status of donors was not known, potentially confounding age-related changes in expanded clonotypes. As age increased, observed TCR beta diversity per million T cells dropped in a roughly linear way, and a significant reduction was already evident by age about 36. Total diversity estimates from one million sequenced T cells were considered lower bounds and underestimates. Compared with the aged group, more naive CD4+ T cells, fewer expanded clones and increased TCR diversity were shown by the long-lived group, suggesting age selection. Observed TCR beta diversity correlated strongly with the percentage of naive T cells measured by flow cytometry. Since profiling was done on bulk unsorted PBMCs, naive and antigen-experienced compartments could not be conclusively compared.

Recombination connected TRBV20-1 to TRBJ1-1, and the D gene may be TRBD1, 6 bases matching. This clonotype originated in a woman older than 75 in good health. Material: blood. The nucleotides read TGCAGTGCCCGTACAGGGTACGGCACTGAAGCTTTCTTT. Its protein product is CSARTGYGTEAFF.